The rows below give T cell receptor beta chains drawn from one sample of a study of blood T cell repertoires in COVID-19. The data were produced by immunoSEQ multiplex PCR, yet TCRdb's version contains in-frame clones alone and is incomplete. This table holds about 390,000 clones, more than 70% found once. Material for sequencing was peripheral blood. The receptors come from a woman aged 60 to 75 with COVID-19, enrolled during active disease. Each CDR3 is given with its conserved first and last residue.

j_call v_call cdr3_aa
TRBJ2-1 TRBV7-9 CASSLGGGFDEQFF
TRBJ1-1 TRBV27 CASSKQGAAYTEAFF
TRBJ2-7 TRBV2 CASSRDSLGEQYF
TRBJ1-1 TRBV5-1 CASSLEVSGETEAFF
TRBJ1-3 TRBV6-5 CASCFELFSGNTIYF
TRBJ2-7 TRBV14 CASSRRGTAYEQYF
TRBJ2-2 TRBV7-2 CASSGGTGNTGELFF
TRBJ1-3 TRBV9 CASSSPLRNTIYF
TRBJ2-3 TRBV2 CASKQTRGSDTQYF
TRBJ2-7 TRBV6-1 CASSERRGIGSYEQYF
TRBJ2-7 TRBV19 CASSTSSGEAYEQYF
TRBJ1-2 TRBV11-2 CASSQTAGPGYTF
TRBJ2-4 TRBV6-5 CASRVQGMAKNIQYF
TRBJ1-1 TRBV11-2 CASRTNRGKNTEAFF
TRBJ1-1 TRBV7-8 CASSLDEGRDTEAFF
TRBJ1-2 TRBV19 CASRDRISGYGYTF
TRBJ2-3 TRBV6-5 CASSPEGLAGNTQYF
TRBJ1-6 TRBV30 CAWRRDEASPLHF
TRBJ2-1 TRBV4-1 CASSQTLTSGGIWEQFF
TRBJ2-1 TRBV10-3 CAISEPGQGTTNEQFF
TRBJ1-2 TRBV27 CASSQTAQGGYTF
TRBJ2-1 TRBV15 CATSRAGLAQQFF
TRBJ2-1 TRBV7-3 CASSLIGQGAMFF
TRBJ2-3 TRBV6-6 CASSSYAGGGTDTQYF
TRBJ2-7 TRBV18 CATRGTGGHYEQYF
TRBJ2-5 TRBV5-4 CASSATGLAGETQYF
TRBJ1-4 TRBV6-5 CASLYNEKLFF
TRBJ1-1 TRBV19 CATTGRTEAFF
TRBJ1-1 TRBV2 CASSLERGRVDTEAFF
TRBJ1-5 TRBV30 CAWIGRGSNQPQHF
TRBJ2-7 TRBV28 CASSFPYRAGEQYF
TRBJ2-7 TRBV5-1 CASSLGQGGVYEQYF
TRBJ2-5 TRBV3-1/TRBV3-2 CASSAGRQKTQYF
TRBJ2-7 TRBV4-1 CASSQGISYSYEQYF
TRBJ1-4 TRBV5-1 CASSLGQNEKLFF
TRBJ1-6 TRBV7-9 CASTDSSYNSPLHF
TRBJ1-3 TRBV18 CASSPLDRDTIYF
TRBJ2-5 TRBV5-6 CASSVLGTAQETQYF
TRBJ2-1 TRBV12-5 CASGYGTSGGYNEQFF
TRBJ2-3 TRBV6-4 CASSRGGGDTQYF
TRBJ1-6 TRBV3-1/TRBV3-2 CASRLAGGNSPLHF
TRBJ2-7 TRBV18 CASSPESGVYYEQYF
TRBJ2-7 TRBV7-8 CASSFGGKGTYEQYF
TRBJ2-3 TRBV6-4 CASSESPGQGSDTQYF
TRBJ2-6 TRBV4-1 CASSPRDSGANVLTF
TRBJ2-2 TRBV7-3 CASSSLTRDDETGELFF
TRBJ1-2 TRBV3-1/TRBV3-2 CASSQPTGLYGYTF
TRBJ1-2 TRBV30 CAWSGNRAQVYGYTF
TRBJ2-5 TRBV5-1 CASSFGAGPTGAQETQYF
TRBJ2-7 TRBV2 CASSAQASYEQYF
TRBJ2-5 TRBV5-1 CASRSQGLQETQYF
TRBJ2-4 TRBV5-5 CASSLSGLAENIQYF
TRBJ2-2 TRBV5-1 CASSSGRQPNTGELFF
TRBJ1-1 TRBV6-6 CASSYSTGSDTEAFF
TRBJ2-1 TRBV6-5 CASSYIQGNEQFF